This T cell receptor (beta chain) was captured in a study of T cell repertoires in cytomegalovirus infection. Study information: Public TCR beta signatures indicated both CMV infection and matching HLA type.

V lost 10 bases and J lost 5, with 17 bases in between. Germline CDR1 is LNHDA and CDR2 is SQIVND (reference sequence). This CDR3 spans 14 amino acids. TCRdb called the reads again in MiXCR, with one record for every CDR3 protein. The sample has under 250,000 distinct CDR3 sequences; 5% to 8.5% are singletons. This clonotype was observed many times. Its antigen is unidentified. Findings and caveats of the study: Clonotypes of TCR beta that were HLA-C-restricted and CMV-specific dominated the ex vivo response. People with CMV and the relevant HLA were identified by cumulative public TCR beta family frequency.

This clonotype was obtained from a human donor in good health (CMV status not recorded). Some clones in this sample may be carry-over from other donors' samples. The J gene is TRBJ1-4, the V gene TRBV19, with D uncertain. Sequencing used PBMCs. For the CDR3, the DNA is TGTGCCACCTCTGTGGTATTGGAAAATGAAAAACTGTTTTTT. It is translated as CATSVVLENEKLFF. The variable domain in full, completed from reference TRBV19 and TRBJ1-4, reads DGGITQSPKYLFRKEGQNVTLSCEQNLNHDAMYWYRQDPGQGLRLIYYSQIVNDFQKGDIAEGYSVSREKKESFPLTVTSAQKNPTAFYLCATSVVLENEKLFFGSGTQLSVL.